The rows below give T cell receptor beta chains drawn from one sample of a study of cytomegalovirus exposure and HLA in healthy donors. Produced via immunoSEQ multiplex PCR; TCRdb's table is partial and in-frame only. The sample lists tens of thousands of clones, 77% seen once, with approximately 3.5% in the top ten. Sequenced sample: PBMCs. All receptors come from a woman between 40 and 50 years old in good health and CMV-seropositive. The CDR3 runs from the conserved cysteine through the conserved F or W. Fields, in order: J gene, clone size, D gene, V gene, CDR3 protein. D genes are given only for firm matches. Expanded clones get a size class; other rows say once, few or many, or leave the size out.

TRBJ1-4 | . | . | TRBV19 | CASSISGANEKLFF
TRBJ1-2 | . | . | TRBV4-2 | CASSQVVFDGYTF
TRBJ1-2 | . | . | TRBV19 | CASSIDRRTEYYGYTF
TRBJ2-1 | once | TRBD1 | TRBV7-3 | CASSFRQGGNEQFF
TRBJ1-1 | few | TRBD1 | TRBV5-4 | CASSPWDRMLTEAFF
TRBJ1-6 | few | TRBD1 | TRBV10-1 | CASSESGGNSPLHF
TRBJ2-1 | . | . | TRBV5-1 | CASSLEGTLAFF
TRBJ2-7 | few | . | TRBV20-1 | CSAFRADEQYF
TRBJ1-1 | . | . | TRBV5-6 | CASSFGFWEAFF
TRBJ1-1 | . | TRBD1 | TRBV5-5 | CASRGTGNTEAFF
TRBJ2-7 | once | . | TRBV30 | CAWRLWGGTHEQYF
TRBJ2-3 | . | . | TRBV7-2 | CASSWKRFGTDTQYF
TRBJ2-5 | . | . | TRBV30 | CAWGRETQYF
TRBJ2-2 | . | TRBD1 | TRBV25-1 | CASGRGTGAYTGELFF
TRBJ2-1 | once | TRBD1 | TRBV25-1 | CANRDRGKGNEQFF